This T cell receptor (beta chain) was observed in a study of beta chain features in type 1 diabetes. V lost 4 bases, J lost 7 bases, and 10 bases stayed unmatched. There are 15 residues in the CDR3. The germline V gene has CDR1 LNHDA and CDR2 SQIVND (reference sequence). The authors reverse transcribed all of the isolated RNA, so sequencing captured expressed TCRB transcripts. Measured with immunoSEQ multiplex PCR; TCRdb has only the in-frame clones, and not every one. Among over 500,000 clones listed, around 15% were seen once. This TCR was sampled from a young man in good health. Material: naive CD4+ T cells from blood. The genes are TRBV19 and TRBJ1-2; 9 positions agree with TRBD1. The CDR3 DNA is TGTGCCAGTAGTAAATTGGGACAGGGTAGAACTGGCTACACCTTC. Protein sequence: CASSKLGQGRTGYTF.